This T cell receptor (beta chain) was sequenced during a study of identical twins. This clonotype was counted many times. This CDR3 spans 14 amino acids. V was clipped by 6 bases and J by 0 bases, with 9 bases between them. Germline CDR1 and CDR2: DFQATT and SNEGSKA (reference sequence). TCRdb re-called the 5' RACE reads through MiXCR, storing one row per CDR3 protein. The data hold approximately 670,000 distinct CDR3 sequences, with 5.5% to 6.5% observed a single time. This rearrangement joins TRBV20-1 to TRBJ2-6, with D unclear. The sequence was obtained from a man aged 18 to 30 in good health. The specimen was naive T cells sorted from blood. The CDR3 loop reads CSATQGSGANVLTF. The CDR3 nucleotides are TGCAGTGCCACGCAAGGCTCTGGGGCCAACGTCCTGACTTTC.